The 10 T cell receptor beta chains presented below share a single source sample, sequenced in a study of cytomegalovirus exposure and HLA in healthy donors. Measured with immunoSEQ multiplex PCR; TCRdb has only the in-frame clones, and not every one. The sample holds approximately 200,000 clones; about 86% are singletons and the top ten take just under 3%. What was sequenced was PBMCs. The receptors originated from a young woman in good health and CMV-seronegative.

The rearrangement uses TRBV5-1 and TRBJ2-3, with D hard to call. CDR1 SGHRS and CDR2 YFSETQ come from the germline V gene. There are 14 residues in the CDR3. The germline V and J ends were trimmed by 2 bases and 5 bases, with 12 bases remaining between them. The CDR3 region is CASSFSPSGDTQYF. CDR3 bases: TGCGCCAGCAGCTTTAGTCCATCGGGAGATACGCAGTATTTT.

The J gene is TRBJ1-1, the V gene TRBV6-5; 7 bases agree with TRBD1. Trimming cost V 4 bases and J 6 bases; bases outside gene matches: 8. CDR1 is MNHEY, CDR2 SVGAGI, per germline. This CDR3 is built from 14 residues. The CDR3 here is CASSFLQGLAEAFF. CDR3 nucleotides: TGTGCCAGCAGTTTTTTACAGGGGCTCGCTGAAGCTTTCTTT.

This sequence joins TRBV7-8 and TRBJ2-5; D gene ambiguous. The CDR3 loop spans 13 amino acids. V lost 1 base and J lost 5, with 8 bases in between. CDR1 and CDR2 (germline): SGHVS, FQNEAQ. The DNA for the CDR3 is TGTGCCAGCAGCTTAGAGAACCGGGAGACCCAGTACTTC. This translates into CASSLENRETQYF.

This clone was observed a single time. The genes are TRBV27 and TRBJ2-3; the match to TRBD2 covers 9 bases. CDR1 MNHEY and CDR2 SMNVEV come from the germline V gene (reference sequence). V shed 5 bases, J shed 2 bases, and the junction held 5 bases outside the gene matches. The CDR3 consists of 15 residues. The CDR3 protein is CASSRAGGYTDTQYF. The CDR3 region has the DNA TGTGCCAGCAGTCGAGCGGGAGGATACACAGATACGCAGTATTTT.

The chain carries TRBV10-3 and TRBJ2-7; 10 nucleotides line up with TRBD2. Germline CDR1 is ENHRY and CDR2 is SYGVKD. V lost 0 bases to trimming and J lost 5 bases; unmatched junction nucleotides: 4. The CDR3 is made up of 15 amino acids. This CDR3 reads CAISESTSGPHEQYF. In DNA form, the CDR3 reads TGTGCCATCAGTGAGTCGACTAGCGGGCCCCACGAGCAGTACTTC.

This clone has just one count. The V gene is TRBV6-6, the J gene TRBJ2-7, with 10 bases aligning to TRBD1. Germline assignment: CDR1 MNHNY and CDR2 SVGAGI (reference sequence). This CDR3 has 16 amino acids. V shed 6 bases, J shed 1 base, and the junction held 9 bases outside the gene matches. The CDR3 protein is CASSSNRDRGSYEQYF. As DNA, the CDR3 is TGTGCCAGCAGCTCAAACCGGGACAGGGGTTCCTACGAGCAGTACTTC.

The CDR3 loop is CASSLRGTSYEQYF. The CDR3 bases are TGTGCCAGCAGTTTACGAGGGACTTCCTACGAGCAGTACTTC. The rearrangement links TRBV27 to TRBJ2-7, with D tentatively TRBD2 (6 bases). V shed 2 bases and J shed 1 base, with 9 bases lying between them. CDR3 length: 14 residues. CDR1 is MNHEY, CDR2 SMNVEV, per germline (reference sequence).

The chain recombines TRBV2 with TRBJ1-2; 7 bases match TRBD1. The CDR3 loop spans 13 amino acids. After removal of 9 bases from V and 6 bases from J, the junction contained 10 bases not matched to a gene. Germline lookup yields CDR1 SNHLY and CDR2 FYNNEI. CDR3 protein: CASSQQGWDGYTF. The CDR3 bases are TGTGCCAGTTCCCAACAGGGGTGGGATGGCTACACCTTC.

This clone was detected only once. The chain carries TRBV4-1 and TRBJ1-1; TRBD1 is a possible D gene (5 bases). CDR3 size: 19 residues. Trimming shortened V by 0 bases and J by 7 bases, and 27 bases separated the two germline ends. CDR1 is MGHRA, CDR2 YSYEKL, per germline. In DNA, the CDR3 is TGCGCCAGCAGCCAAGATCTAGGTGGGGCCCAGACGGCCACAATTGAAGCTTTCTTT. This gives the protein CASSQDLGGAQTATIEAFF.

This clone was counted a few times. The genes are TRBV19 and TRBJ1-1; 9 positions agree with TRBD1. CDR3 length equals 17 residues. Germline V lookup: CDR1 LNHDA, CDR2 SQIVND (reference sequence). V trimming: 8 bases; J trimming: 10 bases; junction bases outside the gene matches: 23. The CDR3 here is CASAKVGQGAFKGGAFF. The CDR3 nucleotides read TGTGCCAGTGCTAAGGTGGGACAGGGAGCCTTTAAAGGAGGAGCTTTCTTT. The variable domain in full, completed from reference TRBV19 and TRBJ1-1, reads DGGITQSPKYLFRKEGQNVTLSCEQNLNHDAMYWYRQDPGQGLRLIYYSQIVNDFQKGDIAEGYSVSREKKESFPLTVTSAQKNPTAFYLCASAKVGQGAFKGGAFFGQGTRLTVV.